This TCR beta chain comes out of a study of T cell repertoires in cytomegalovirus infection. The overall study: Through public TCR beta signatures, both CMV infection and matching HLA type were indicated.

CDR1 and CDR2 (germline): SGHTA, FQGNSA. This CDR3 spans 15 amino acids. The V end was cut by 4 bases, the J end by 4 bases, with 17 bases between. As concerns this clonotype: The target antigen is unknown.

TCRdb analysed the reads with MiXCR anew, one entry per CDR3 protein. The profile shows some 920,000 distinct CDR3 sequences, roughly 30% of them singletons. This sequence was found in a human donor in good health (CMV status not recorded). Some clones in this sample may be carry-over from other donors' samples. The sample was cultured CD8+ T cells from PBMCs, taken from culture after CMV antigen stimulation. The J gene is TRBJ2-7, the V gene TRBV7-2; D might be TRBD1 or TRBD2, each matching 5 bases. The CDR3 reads CASSSWPGTLYEQYF. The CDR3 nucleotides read TGTGCCAGCAGCTCCTGGCCGGGGACCCTATACGAGCAGTACTTC. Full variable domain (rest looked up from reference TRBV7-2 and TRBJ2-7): GAGVSQSPSNKVTEKGKDVELRCDPISGHTALYWYRQSLGQGLEFLIYFQGNSAPDKSGLPSDRFSAERTGGSVSTLTIQRTQQEDSAVYLCASSSWPGTLYEQYFGPGTRLTVT.